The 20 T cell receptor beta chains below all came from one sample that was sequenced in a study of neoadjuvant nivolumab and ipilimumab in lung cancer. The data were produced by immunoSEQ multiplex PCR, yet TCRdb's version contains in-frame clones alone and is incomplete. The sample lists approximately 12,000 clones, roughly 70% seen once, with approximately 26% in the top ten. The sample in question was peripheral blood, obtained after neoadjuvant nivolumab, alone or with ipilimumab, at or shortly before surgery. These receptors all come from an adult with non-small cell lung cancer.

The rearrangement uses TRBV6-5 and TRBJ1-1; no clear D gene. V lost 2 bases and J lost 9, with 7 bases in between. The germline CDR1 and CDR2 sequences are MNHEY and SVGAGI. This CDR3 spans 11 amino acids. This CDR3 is CASSYGEKAFF. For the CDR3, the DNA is TGTGCCAGCAGTTACGGCGAGAAAGCTTTCTTT.

As DNA, the CDR3 is TGCAGCGTTGAAGGGGGGCAGGTCCTAAACATAGATACGCAGTATTTT. Encoded protein: CSVEGGQVLNIDTQYF. The rearrangement links TRBV29-1 to TRBJ2-3, with TRBD1 as a possible D gene (6 bases). The germline V gene encodes CDR1 SQVTM and CDR2 ANQGSEA. The CDR3 contains 16 residues. Trimming shortened V by 1 base and J by 5 bases, and 19 bases separated the two germline ends.

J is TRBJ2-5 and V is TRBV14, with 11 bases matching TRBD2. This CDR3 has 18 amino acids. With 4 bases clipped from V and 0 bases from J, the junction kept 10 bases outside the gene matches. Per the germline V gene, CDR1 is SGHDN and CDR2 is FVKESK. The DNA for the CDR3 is TGTGCCAGCAGCCTCGGAACTAGCGGGAGACGTTACCAAGAGACCCAGTACTTC. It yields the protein CASSLGTSGRRYQETQYF.

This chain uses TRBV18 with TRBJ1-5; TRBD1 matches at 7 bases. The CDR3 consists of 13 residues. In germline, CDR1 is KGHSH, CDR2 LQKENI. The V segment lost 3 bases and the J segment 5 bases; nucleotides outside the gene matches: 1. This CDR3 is CASSPQGDQPQHF. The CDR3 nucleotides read TGTGCCAGCTCACCCCAGGGGGATCAGCCCCAGCATTTT.

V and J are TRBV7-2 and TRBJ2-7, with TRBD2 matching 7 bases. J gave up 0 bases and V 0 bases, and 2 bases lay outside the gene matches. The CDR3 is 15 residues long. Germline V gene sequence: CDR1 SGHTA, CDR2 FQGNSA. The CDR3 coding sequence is TGTGCCAGCAGCTTAGCGGCGGGGGTCTCCTACGAGCAGTACTTC. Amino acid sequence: CASSLAAGVSYEQYF. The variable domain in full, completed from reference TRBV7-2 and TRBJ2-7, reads GAGVSQSPSNKVTEKGKDVELRCDPISGHTALYWYRQSLGQGLEFLIYFQGNSAPDKSGLPSDRFSAERTGGSVSTLTIQRTQQEDSAVYLCASSLAAGVSYEQYFGPGTRLTVT.

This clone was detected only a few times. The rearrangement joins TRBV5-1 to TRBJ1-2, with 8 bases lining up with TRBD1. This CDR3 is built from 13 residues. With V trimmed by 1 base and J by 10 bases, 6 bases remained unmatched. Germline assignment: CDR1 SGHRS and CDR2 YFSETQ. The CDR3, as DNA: TGCGCCAGCAGCTTGTGGGCAGGGGGCGACTACACCTTC. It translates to CASSLWAGGDYTF.

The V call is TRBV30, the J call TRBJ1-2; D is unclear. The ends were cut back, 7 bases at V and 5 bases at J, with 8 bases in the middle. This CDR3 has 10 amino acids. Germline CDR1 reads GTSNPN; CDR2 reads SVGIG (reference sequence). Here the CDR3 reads CAFFTYGYTF. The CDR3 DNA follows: TGTGCCTTCTTCACATATGGCTACACCTTC.

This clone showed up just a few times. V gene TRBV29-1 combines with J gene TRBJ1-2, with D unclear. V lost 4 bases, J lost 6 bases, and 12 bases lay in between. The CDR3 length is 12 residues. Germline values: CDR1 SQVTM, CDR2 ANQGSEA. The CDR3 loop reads CSVVSQLDGYTF. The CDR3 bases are TGCAGCGTTGTATCACAGCTTGATGGCTACACCTTC.

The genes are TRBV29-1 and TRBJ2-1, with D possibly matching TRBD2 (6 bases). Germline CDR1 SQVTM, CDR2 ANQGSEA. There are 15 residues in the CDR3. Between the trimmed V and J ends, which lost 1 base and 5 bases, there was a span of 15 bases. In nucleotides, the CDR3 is TGCAGCGTTGAAGGTGGGATAGCGGAGGACAATGAGCAGTTCTTC. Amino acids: CSVEGGIAEDNEQFF.

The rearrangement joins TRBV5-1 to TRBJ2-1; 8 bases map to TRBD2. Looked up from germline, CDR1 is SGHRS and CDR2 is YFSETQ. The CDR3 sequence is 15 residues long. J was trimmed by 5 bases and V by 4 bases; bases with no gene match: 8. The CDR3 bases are TGCGCCAGCAGCGGCACACTAGCGGCCGACAATGAGCAGTTCTTC. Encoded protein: CASSGTLAADNEQFF.

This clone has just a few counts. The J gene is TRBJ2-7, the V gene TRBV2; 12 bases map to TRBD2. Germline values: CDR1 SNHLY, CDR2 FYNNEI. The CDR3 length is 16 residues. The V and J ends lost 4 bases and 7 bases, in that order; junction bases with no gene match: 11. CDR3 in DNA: TGTGCCAGCAGTGCTGGCCTAGCGGGAGGGTCATGGGAGCAGTACTTC. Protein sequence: CASSAGLAGGSWEQYF.

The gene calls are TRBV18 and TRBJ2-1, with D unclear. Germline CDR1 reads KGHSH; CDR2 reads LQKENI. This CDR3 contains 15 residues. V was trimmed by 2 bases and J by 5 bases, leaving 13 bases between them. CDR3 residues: CASSPAASIDNEQFF. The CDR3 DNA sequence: TGTGCCAGCTCACCAGCGGCCTCGATCGACAATGAGCAGTTCTTC.

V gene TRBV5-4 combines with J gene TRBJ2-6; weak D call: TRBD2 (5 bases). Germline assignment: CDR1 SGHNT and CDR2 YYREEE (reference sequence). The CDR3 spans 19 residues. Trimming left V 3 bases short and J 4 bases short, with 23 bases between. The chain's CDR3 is CASSYASTRRLPGANVLTF. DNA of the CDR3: TGTGCCAGCAGCTATGCTTCCACTAGACGGCTACCCGGGGCCAACGTCCTGACTTTC. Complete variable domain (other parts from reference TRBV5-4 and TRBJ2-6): ETGVTQSPTHLIKTRGQQVTLRCSSQSGHNTVSWYQQALGQGPQFIFQYYREEENGRGNFPPRFSGLQFPNYSSELNVNALELDDSALYLCASSYASTRRLPGANVLTFGAGSRLTVL.

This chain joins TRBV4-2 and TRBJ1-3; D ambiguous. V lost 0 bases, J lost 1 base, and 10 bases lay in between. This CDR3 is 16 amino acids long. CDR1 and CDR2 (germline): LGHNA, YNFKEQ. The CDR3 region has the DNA TGTGCCAGCAGCCAAGATGGAGCGTTATCTGGAAACACCATATATTTT. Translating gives CASSQDGALSGNTIYF.

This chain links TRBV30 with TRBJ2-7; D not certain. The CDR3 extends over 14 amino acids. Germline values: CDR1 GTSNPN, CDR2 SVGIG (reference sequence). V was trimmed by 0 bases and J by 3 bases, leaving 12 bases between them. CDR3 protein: CAWSVGVKGYEQYF. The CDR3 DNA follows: TGTGCCTGGAGTGTCGGAGTAAAGGGCTACGAGCAGTACTTC.

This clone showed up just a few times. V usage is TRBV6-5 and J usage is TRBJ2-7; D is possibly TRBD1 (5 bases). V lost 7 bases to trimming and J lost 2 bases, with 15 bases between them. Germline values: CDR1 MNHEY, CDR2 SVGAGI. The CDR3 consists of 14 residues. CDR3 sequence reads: CASNKRTKPYEQYF. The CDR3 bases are TGTGCCAGCAACAAAAGGACAAAACCCTACGAGCAGTACTTC.

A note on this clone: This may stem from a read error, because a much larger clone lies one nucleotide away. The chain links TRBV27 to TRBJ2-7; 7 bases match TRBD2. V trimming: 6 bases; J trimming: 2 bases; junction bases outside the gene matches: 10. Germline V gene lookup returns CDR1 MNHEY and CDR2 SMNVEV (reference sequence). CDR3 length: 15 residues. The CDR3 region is CASSFKAGKTYEQYF. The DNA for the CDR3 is TGTGCCAGCAGCTTTAAAGCGGGAAAAACCTACGAGCAGTACTTC.

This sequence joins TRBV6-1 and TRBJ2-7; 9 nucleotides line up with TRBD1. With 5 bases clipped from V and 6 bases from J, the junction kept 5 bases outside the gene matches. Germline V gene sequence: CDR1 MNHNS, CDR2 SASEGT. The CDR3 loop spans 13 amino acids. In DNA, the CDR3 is TGTGCCAGCAGTCATGGGACAGGGCCCGAGCAGTACTTC. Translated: CASSHGTGPEQYF.

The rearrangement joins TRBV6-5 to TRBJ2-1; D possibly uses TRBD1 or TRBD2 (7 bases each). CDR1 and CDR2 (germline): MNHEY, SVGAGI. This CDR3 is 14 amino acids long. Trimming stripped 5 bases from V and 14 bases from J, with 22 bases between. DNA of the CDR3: TGTGCCAGCAGTGCGACAGGGTCGGGGGGTCCAAAGTTCTTC. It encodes CASSATGSGGPKFF.

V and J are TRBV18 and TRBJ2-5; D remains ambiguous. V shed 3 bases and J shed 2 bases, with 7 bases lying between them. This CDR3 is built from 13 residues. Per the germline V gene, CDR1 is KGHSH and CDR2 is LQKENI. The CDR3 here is CASSPKQQETQYF. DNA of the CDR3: TGTGCCAGCTCACCCAAACAGCAAGAGACCCAGTACTTC.